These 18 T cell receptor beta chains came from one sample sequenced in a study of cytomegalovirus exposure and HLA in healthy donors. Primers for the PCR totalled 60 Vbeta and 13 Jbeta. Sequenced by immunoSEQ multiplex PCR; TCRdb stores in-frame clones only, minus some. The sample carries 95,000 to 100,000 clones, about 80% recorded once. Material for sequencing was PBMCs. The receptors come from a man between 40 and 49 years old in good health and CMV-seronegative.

DNA for the CDR3: TGTGCCAGCAGCCGACAGGGTCCATATAATTCACCCCTCCACTTT. Translated: CASSRQGPYNSPLHF. V is TRBV2 and J is TRBJ1-6; 7 bases agree with TRBD1. The trim removed 6 bases at V and 4 bases at J, leaving 6 bases unmatched. CDR3 length equals 15 residues. Germline V gene sequence: CDR1 SNHLY, CDR2 FYNNEI.

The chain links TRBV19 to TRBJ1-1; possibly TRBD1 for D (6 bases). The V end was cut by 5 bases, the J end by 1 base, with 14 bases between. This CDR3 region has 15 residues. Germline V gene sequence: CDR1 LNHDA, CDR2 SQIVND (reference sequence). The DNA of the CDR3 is TGTGCCAGTAGTTGGGGGGGCGCCCCGAACACTGAAGCTTTCTTT. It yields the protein CASSWGGAPNTEAFF.

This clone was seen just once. The CDR3 spells CASSLGLAGGNEQFF. DNA for the CDR3: TGTGCCAGCAGCCTGGGACTAGCGGGGGGGAATGAGCAGTTCTTC. The rearrangement links TRBV5-4 to TRBJ2-1, with 16 bases that match TRBD2. Trimming at V came to 4 bases and at J to 7 bases, leaving 2 bases not matched to a gene. The CDR3 spans 15 residues. Germline V gene sequence: CDR1 SGHNT, CDR2 YYREEE (reference sequence).

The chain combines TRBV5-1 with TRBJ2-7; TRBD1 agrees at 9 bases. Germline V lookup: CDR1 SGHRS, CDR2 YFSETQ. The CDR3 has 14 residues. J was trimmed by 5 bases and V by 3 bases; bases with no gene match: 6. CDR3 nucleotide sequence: TGCGCCAGCAGCTCGGACAGGGGAAACCACGAGCAGTACTTC. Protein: CASSSDRGNHEQYF.

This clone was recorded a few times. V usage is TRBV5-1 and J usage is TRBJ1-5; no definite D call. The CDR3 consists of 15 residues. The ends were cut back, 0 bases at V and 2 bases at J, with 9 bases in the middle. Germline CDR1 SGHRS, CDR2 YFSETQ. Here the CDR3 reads CASSLDPEGNQPQHF. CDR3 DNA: TGCGCCAGCAGCTTGGATCCGGAGGGCAATCAGCCCCAGCATTTT.

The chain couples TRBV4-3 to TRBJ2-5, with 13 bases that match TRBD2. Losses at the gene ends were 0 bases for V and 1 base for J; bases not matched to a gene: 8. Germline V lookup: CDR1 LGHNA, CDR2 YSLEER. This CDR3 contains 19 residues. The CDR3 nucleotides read TGCGCCAGCAGCCAAGAAGCCCGACTAGCGGGGGGATTCCAAGAGACCCAGTACTTC. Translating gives CASSQEARLAGGFQETQYF.

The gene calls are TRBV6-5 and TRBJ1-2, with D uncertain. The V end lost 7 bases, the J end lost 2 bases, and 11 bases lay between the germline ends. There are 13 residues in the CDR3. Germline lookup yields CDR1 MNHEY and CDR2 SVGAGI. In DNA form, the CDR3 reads TGTGCCAGCACCAACAGTAAAAACTATGGCTACACCTTC. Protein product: CASTNSKNYGYTF.

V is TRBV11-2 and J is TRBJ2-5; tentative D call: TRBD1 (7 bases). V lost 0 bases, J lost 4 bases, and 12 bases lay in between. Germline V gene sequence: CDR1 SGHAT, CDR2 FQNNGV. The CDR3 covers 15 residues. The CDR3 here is CASSLEQGRTETQYF. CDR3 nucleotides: TGTGCCAGCAGCTTAGAACAGGGGAGGACAGAGACCCAGTACTTC.

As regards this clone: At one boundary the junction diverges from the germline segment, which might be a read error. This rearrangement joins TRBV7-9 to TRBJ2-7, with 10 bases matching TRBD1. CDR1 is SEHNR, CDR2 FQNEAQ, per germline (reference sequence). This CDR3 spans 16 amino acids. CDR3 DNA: TGTTCCAGCAGCTTATGGGCGGGACAGGGGACCCCAGAGCAGTACTTC. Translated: CSSSLWAGQGTPEQYF.

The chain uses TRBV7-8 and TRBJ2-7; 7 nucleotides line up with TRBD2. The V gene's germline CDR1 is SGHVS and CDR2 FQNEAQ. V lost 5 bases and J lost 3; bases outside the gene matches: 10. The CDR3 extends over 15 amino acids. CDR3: CASSPRVTGGYEQYV. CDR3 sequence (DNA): TGTGCCAGCAGCCCCCGAGTGACGGGGGGCTACGAGCAGTACGTC.

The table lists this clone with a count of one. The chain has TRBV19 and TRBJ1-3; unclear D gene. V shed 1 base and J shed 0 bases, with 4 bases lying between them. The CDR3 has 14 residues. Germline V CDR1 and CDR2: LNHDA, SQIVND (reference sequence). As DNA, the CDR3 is TGTGCCAGTAGTATAGCCATCTCTGGAAACACCATATATTTT. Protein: CASSIAISGNTIYF.

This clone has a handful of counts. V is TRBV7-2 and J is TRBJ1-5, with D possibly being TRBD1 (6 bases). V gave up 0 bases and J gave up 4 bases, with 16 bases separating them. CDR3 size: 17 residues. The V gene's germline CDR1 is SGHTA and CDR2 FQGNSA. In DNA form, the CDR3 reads TGTGCCAGCAGCTTAGCAGCTGGGGGCCAGGGAAATCAGCCCCAGCATTTT. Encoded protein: CASSLAAGGQGNQPQHF.

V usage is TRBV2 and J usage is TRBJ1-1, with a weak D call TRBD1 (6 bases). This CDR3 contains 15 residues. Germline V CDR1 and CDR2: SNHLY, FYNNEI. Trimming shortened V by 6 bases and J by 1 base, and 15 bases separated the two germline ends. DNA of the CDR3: TGTGCCAGCAGCCCCAACCCAGGGGCGAACACTGAAGCTTTCTTT. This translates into CASSPNPGANTEAFF.

CDR3 DNA: TGTGCCAGCAGTTCCTCAACGACCCCGGGGGGGGTCCGAAAAGAGACCCAGTACTTC. Encoded protein: CASSSSTTPGGVRKETQYF. The V call is TRBV27, the J call TRBJ2-5; the match to TRBD2 covers 8 bases. The CDR3 consists of 19 residues. Germline CDR1 and CDR2: MNHEY and SMNVEV (reference sequence). Germline trimming cut 4 bases from V and 3 bases from J; bases unmatched to any gene: 19.

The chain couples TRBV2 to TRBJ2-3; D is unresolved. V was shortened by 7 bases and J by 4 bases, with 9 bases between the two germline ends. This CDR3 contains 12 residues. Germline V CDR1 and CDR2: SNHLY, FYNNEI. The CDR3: CASKTGPDTQYF. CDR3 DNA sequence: TGTGCCAGCAAAACCGGTCCAGATACGCAGTATTTT.

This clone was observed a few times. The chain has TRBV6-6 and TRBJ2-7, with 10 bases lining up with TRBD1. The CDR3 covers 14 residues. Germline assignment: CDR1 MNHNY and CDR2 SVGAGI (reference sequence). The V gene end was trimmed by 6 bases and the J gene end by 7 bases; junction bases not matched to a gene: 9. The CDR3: CASRPRGQGKEQYF. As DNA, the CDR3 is TGTGCCAGCAGGCCCCGGGGACAGGGGAAGGAGCAGTACTTC.

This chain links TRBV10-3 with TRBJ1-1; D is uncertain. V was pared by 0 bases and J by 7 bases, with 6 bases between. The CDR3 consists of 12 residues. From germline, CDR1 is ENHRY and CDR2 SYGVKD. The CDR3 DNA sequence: TGTGCCATCAGTGAGTCGATCAGTGAAGCTTTCTTT. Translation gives CAISESISEAFF.

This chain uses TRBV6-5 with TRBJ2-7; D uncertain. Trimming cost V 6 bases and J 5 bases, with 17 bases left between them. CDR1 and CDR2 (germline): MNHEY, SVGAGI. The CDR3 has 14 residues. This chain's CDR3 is CASRTTQLYHEQYF. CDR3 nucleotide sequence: TGTGCCAGCAGGACAACTCAGTTATACCACGAGCAGTACTTC.